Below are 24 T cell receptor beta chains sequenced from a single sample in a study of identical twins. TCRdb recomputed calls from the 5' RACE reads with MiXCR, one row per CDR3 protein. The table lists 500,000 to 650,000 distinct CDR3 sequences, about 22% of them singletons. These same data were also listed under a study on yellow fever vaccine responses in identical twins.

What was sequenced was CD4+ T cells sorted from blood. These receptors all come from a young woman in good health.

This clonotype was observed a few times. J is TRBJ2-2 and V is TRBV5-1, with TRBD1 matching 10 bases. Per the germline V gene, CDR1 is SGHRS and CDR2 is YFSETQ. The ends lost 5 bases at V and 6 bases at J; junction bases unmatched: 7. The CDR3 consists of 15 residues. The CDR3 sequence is CASRRTGGRAGELFF. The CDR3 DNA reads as TGCGCCAGCAGGCGGACAGGGGGAAGGGCCGGGGAGCTGTTTTTT.

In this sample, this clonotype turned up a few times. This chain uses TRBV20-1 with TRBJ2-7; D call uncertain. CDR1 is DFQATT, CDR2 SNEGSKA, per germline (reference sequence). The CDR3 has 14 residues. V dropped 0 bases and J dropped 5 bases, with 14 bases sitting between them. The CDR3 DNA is TGCAGTGCTAGAGATCACCAGGCTTTGGACGAGCAGTACTTC. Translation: CSARDHQALDEQYF.

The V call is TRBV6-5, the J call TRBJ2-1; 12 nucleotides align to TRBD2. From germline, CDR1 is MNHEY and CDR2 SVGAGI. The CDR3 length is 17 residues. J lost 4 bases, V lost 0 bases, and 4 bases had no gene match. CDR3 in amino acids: CASSYSLAGGLYNEQFF. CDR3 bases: TGTGCCAGCAGTTACTCACTAGCGGGGGGCCTATACAATGAGCAGTTCTTC.

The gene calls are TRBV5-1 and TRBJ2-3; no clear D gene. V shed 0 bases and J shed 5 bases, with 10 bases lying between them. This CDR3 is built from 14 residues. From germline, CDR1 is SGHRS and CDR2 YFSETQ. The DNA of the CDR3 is TGCGCCAGCAGCTTGGGGACCCAGGTAGATACGCAGTATTTT. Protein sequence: CASSLGTQVDTQYF.

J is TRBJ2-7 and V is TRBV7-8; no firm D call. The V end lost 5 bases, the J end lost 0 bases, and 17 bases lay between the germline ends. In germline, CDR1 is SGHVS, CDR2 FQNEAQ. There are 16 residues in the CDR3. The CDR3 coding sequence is TGTGCCAGCAGCCCCGACCCGCAGGCGGCCTCCTACGAGCAGTACGTC. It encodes CASSPDPQAASYEQYV.

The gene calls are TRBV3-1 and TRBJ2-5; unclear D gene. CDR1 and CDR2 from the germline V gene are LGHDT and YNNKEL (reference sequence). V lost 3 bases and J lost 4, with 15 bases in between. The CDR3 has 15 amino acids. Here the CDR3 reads CASSQAHGALETQYF. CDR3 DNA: TGTGCCAGCAGCCAGGCCCACGGTGCCCTAGAGACCCAGTACTTC.

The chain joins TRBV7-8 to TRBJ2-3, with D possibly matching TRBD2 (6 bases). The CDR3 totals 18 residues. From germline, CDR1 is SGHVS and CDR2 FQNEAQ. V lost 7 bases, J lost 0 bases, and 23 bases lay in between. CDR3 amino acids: CASTYQVASVSSTDTQYF. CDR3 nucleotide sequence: TGTGCCAGCACCTACCAAGTGGCTAGCGTCTCTAGCACAGATACGCAGTATTTT.

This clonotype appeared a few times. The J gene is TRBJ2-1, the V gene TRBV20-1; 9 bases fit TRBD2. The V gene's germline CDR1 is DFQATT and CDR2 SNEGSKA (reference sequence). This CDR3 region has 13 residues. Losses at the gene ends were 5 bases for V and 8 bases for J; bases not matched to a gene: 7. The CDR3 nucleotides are TGCAGTGCTCCCGGGACTAGCTCCTATGAGCAGTTCTTC. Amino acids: CSAPGTSSYEQFF.

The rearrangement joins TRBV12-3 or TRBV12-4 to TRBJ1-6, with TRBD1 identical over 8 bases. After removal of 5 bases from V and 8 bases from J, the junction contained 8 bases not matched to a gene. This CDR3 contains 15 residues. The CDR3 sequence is CASSGQGVRDSPLHF. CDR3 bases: TGTGCCAGCAGTGGACAGGGCGTTAGGGATTCACCCCTCCACTTT.

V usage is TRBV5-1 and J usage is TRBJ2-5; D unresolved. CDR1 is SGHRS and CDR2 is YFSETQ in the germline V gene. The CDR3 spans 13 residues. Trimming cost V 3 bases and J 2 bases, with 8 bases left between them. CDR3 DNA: TGCGCCAGCAGCTCCGCAGGACAAGAGACCCAGTACTTC. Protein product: CASSSAGQETQYF.

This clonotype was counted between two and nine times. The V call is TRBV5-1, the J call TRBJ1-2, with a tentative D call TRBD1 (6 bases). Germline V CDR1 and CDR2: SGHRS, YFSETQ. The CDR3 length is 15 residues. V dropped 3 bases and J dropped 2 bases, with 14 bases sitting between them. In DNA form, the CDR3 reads TGCGCCAGCAGCTCGACCGGGACAAAGAACTATGGCTACACCTTC. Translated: CASSSTGTKNYGYTF.

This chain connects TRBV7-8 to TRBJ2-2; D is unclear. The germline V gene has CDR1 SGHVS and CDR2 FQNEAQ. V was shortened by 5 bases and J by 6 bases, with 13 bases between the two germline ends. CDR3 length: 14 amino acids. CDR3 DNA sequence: TGTGCCAGCAGCCCGAGTATCGGAGCCGGGGAGCTGTTTTTT. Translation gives CASSPSIGAGELFF.

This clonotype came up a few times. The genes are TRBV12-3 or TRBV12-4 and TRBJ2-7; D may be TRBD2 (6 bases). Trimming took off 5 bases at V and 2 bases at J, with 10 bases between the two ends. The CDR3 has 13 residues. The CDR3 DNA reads TGTGCCAGCAGTCTGGGACTTCCCTACGAGCAGTACTTC. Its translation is CASSLGLPYEQYF.

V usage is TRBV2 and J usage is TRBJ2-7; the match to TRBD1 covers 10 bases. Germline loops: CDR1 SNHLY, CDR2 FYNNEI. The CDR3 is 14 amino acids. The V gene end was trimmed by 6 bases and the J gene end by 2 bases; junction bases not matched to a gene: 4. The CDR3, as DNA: TGTGCCAGCAGCAGGACAGGGGGAACCTACGAGCAGTACTTC. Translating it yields CASSRTGGTYEQYF.

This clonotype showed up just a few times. The CDR3 sequence is CASSLNGDRGLYNEQFF. The CDR3 region has the DNA TGTGCCAGCAGCTTAAACGGGGACAGGGGGCTTTACAATGAGCAGTTCTTC. The chain is built from TRBV7-9 and TRBJ2-1, with TRBD1 matching over 12 bases. This CDR3 region has 17 residues. Losses at the gene ends were 2 bases for V and 4 bases for J; bases not matched to a gene: 6. From germline, CDR1 is SEHNR and CDR2 FQNEAQ (reference sequence).

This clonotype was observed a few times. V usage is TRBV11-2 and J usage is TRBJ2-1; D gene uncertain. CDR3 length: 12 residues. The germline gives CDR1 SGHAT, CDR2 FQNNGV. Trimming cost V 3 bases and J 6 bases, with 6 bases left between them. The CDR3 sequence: CASSFRFNEQFF. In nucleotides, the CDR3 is TGTGCCAGCAGCTTTAGATTCAATGAGCAGTTCTTC.

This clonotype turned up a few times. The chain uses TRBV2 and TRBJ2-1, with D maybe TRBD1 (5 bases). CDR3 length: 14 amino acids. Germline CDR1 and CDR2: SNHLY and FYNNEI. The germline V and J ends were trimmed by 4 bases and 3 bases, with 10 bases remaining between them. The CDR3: CASSVTDIYNEQFF. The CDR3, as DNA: TGTGCCAGCAGTGTTACGGACATCTACAATGAGCAGTTCTTC.

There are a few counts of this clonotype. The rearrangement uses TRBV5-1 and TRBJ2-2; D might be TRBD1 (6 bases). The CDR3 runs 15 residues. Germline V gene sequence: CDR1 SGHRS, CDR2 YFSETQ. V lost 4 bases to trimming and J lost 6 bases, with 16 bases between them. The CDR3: CASSPGDGEPGELFF. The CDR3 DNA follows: TGCGCCAGCAGCCCAGGGGACGGCGAACCCGGGGAGCTGTTTTTT.

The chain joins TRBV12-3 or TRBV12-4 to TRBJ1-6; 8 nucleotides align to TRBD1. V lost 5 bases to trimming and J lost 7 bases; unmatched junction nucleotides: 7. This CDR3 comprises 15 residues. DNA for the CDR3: TGTGCCAGCAGTACCCGGACAGGGAGAAATTCACCCCTCCACTTT. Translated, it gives CASSTRTGRNSPLHF.

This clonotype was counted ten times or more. The CDR3 protein is CASSYSIQGWGTGELFF. The CDR3 DNA follows: TGTGCCAGCAGTTACTCTATACAGGGGTGGGGCACCGGGGAGCTGTTTTTT. The gene calls are TRBV6-5 and TRBJ2-2, with TRBD1 matching over 7 bases. V lost 0 bases and J lost 4; bases outside the gene matches: 8. The CDR3 covers 17 residues. Germline CDR1 and CDR2: MNHEY and SVGAGI.

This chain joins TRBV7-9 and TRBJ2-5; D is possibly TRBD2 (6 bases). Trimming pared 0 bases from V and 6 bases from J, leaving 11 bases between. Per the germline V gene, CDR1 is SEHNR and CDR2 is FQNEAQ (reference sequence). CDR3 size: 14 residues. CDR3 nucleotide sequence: TGTGCCAGCAGCTTAGCCGGGAGTTATCAGACCCAGTACTTC. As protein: CASSLAGSYQTQYF.

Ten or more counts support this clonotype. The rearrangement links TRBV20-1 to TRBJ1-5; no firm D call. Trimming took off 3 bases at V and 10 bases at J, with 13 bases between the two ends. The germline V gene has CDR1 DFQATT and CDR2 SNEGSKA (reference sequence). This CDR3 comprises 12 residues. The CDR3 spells CSASTQDGPQHF. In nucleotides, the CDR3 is TGCAGTGCTAGCACGCAGGATGGACCCCAGCATTTT.

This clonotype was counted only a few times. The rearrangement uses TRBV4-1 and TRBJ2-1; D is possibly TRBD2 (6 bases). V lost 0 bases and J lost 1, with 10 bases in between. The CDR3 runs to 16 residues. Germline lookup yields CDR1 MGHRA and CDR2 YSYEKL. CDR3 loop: CASSQERGLSYNEQFF. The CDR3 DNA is TGCGCCAGCAGCCAAGAGCGGGGCCTTTCCTACAATGAGCAGTTCTTC.

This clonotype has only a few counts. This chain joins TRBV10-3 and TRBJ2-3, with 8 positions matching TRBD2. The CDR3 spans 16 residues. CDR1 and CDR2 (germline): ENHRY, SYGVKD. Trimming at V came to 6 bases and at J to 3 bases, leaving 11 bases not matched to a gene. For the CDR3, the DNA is TGTGCCATCAGCCCGGGATTAGCGGGAACTACAGATACGCAGTATTTT. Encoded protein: CAISPGLAGTTDTQYF.